These 32 T cell receptor beta chains originate from one sample sequenced in a study of technical replicates of blood from several donors. Generated by immunoSEQ multiplex PCR, the TCRdb table keeps only in-frame clones and is missing some. The sample lists approximately 84,000 clones; roughly 98% were seen once. Material: T cells isolated from PBMCs. The receptors were gathered from a human donor in good health.

This chain links TRBV6-5 with TRBJ2-7, with 7 bases fitting TRBD1. Germline lookup yields CDR1 MNHEY and CDR2 SVGAGI. The CDR3 contains 16 residues. Unmatched junction bases numbered 7, after V lost 2 bases and J lost 0 bases. CDR3 sequence: CASSYLRTGSSYEQYF. CDR3 bases: TGTGCCAGCAGTTACCTGCGGACAGGAAGCTCCTACGAGCAGTACTTC.

The table lists this clone with a few counts. One end of the junction varies from germline; a read error may be responsible. J is TRBJ1-1 and V is TRBV4-2; D might be TRBD1 (5 bases). Germline V CDR1 and CDR2: LGHNA, YNFKEQ. The CDR3 loop spans 14 amino acids. CDR3: CASSKEGQATEAFF. The CDR3 DNA reads TGTGCCAGCAGCAAAGAAGGACAAGCCACTGAAGCTTTCTTT.

The count of this clone is one. This chain uses TRBV30 with TRBJ2-3; a weak D match, TRBD2 (7 bases). The V gene's germline CDR1 is GTSNPN and CDR2 SVGIG (reference sequence). The germline V and J ends were trimmed by 1 base and 3 bases, with 14 bases remaining between them. The CDR3 covers 15 residues. The CDR3, as DNA: TGTGCCTGGAGTGCGGGGGGCGGTGGAACAGATACGCAGTATTTT. Translation gives CAWSAGGGGTDTQYF.

The V call is TRBV6-1, the J call TRBJ2-3; TRBD2 might be the D (5 bases). This CDR3 has 17 residues. CDR1 MNHNS and CDR2 SASEGT come from the germline V gene. Trimming left V 1 base short and J 8 bases short, with 22 bases between. The CDR3, as DNA: TGTGCCAGCAGTGAAGGTTTTTTGGAACCCCAAGGGAGTACGCAGTATTTT. Its translation is CASSEGFLEPQGSTQYF.

The chain links TRBV19 to TRBJ2-1, with a weak D call TRBD1 (6 bases). This CDR3 is built from 11 residues. V was shortened by 4 bases and J by 9 bases, with 7 bases between the two germline ends. CDR1 is LNHDA and CDR2 is SQIVND in the germline V gene (reference sequence). This CDR3 reads CASSRGLEQFF. The CDR3 DNA is TGTGCCAGTAGTAGGGGGCTTGAGCAGTTCTTC.

The chain joins TRBV12-5 to TRBJ2-7, with D tentatively TRBD1 (6 bases). Per the germline V gene, CDR1 is LGHNT and CDR2 is FRNRAP. CDR3 length: 17 residues. V lost 1 base, J lost 4 bases, and 20 bases lay in between. The CDR3 is CASGLAYRVSGRYEQYF. CDR3 DNA sequence: TGTGCTAGTGGTTTGGCTTACAGGGTTTCGGGACGATACGAGCAGTACTTC. The whole variable domain, remainder taken from reference TRBV12-5 and TRBJ2-7, is DARVTQTPRHKVTEMGQEVTMRCQPILGHNTVFWYRQTMMQGLELLAYFRNRAPLDDSGMPKDRFSAEMPDATLATLKIQPSEPRDSAVYFCASGLAYRVSGRYEQYFGPGTRLTVT.

The chain recombines TRBV5-4 with TRBJ2-1, with TRBD1 as a possible D gene (6 bases). The CDR3 extends over 16 amino acids. Germline CDR1 SGHNT, CDR2 YYREEE (reference sequence). Deletions cut 0 bases from V and 2 bases from J, with 12 bases between. The CDR3 DNA is TGTGCCAGCAGCTTGGTAGGGGGACAAGCCTACAATGAGCAGTTCTTC. Translating gives CASSLVGGQAYNEQFF. Complete variable domain (other parts from reference TRBV5-4 and TRBJ2-1): ETGVTQSPTHLIKTRGQQVTLRCSSQSGHNTVSWYQQALGQGPQFIFQYYREEENGRGNFPPRFSGLQFPNYSSELNVNALELDDSALYLCASSLVGGQAYNEQFFGPGTRLTVL.

This sequence joins TRBV28 and TRBJ2-2; 8 nucleotides line up with TRBD1. Germline trimming cut 7 bases from V and 1 base from J; bases unmatched to any gene: 2. Germline values: CDR1 MDHEN, CDR2 SYDVKM. The CDR3 totals 14 residues. CDR3 nucleotides: TGTGCCAGCAAGGGACAGGTGAACACCGGGGAGCTGTTTTTT. Translated, it gives CASKGQVNTGELFF.

The chain joins TRBV28 to TRBJ1-2; D is possibly TRBD1 (5 bases). Between the trimmed V and J ends, which lost 5 bases and 4 bases, there was a span of 14 bases. CDR1 and CDR2 from the germline V gene are MDHEN and SYDVKM. This CDR3 has 14 residues. In nucleotides, the CDR3 is TGTGCCAGCAGTCCCATTTACCAGGGCTATGGCTACACCTTC. As protein: CASSPIYQGYGYTF.

V gene TRBV6-1 combines with J gene TRBJ2-5; 12 nucleotides line up with TRBD2. V was clipped by 2 bases and J by 4 bases; unmatched bases: 5. CDR1 and CDR2 (germline): MNHNS, SASEGT. The CDR3 contains 16 residues. This CDR3 is CASSESTSGRSETQYF. The CDR3 region has the DNA TGTGCCAGCAGTGAATCGACTAGCGGGAGATCAGAGACCCAGTACTTC.

The chain employs TRBV5-8 and TRBJ1-2; the match to TRBD1 covers 10 bases. From germline, CDR1 is SGHTS and CDR2 YDEGEE. V gave up 4 bases and J gave up 7 bases; unmatched junction bases: 13. The CDR3 length is 16 residues. Written as DNA, the CDR3 is TGTGCCAGCAGCCCCCCTATGGGACAGGGGTCTGCTGGCTACACCTTC. Protein product: CASSPPMGQGSAGYTF.

The gene calls are TRBV5-4 and TRBJ1-3; no reliable D call. Looked up from germline, CDR1 is SGHNT and CDR2 is YYREEE (reference sequence). The V and J ends lost 0 bases and 1 base respectively, with 8 bases between them. The CDR3 spans 15 residues. CDR3 nucleotides: TGTGCCAGCAGCTTGGCACCTATTTCTGGAAACACCATATATTTT. Translation gives CASSLAPISGNTIYF.

CDR3 protein: CASSWAGAADTQYF. CDR3 sequence (DNA): TGTGCCAGCAGTTGGGCTGGAGCGGCAGATACGCAGTATTTT. The rearrangement joins TRBV28 to TRBJ2-3; possible D gene TRBD2, 5 bases. V gave up 4 bases and J gave up 4 bases, with 12 bases separating them. Germline CDR1 MDHEN, CDR2 SYDVKM. The CDR3 covers 14 residues. Full variable domain (outside the CDR3, taken from reference TRBV28 and TRBJ2-3): DVKVTQSSRYLVKRTGEKVFLECVQDMDHENMFWYRQDPGLGLRLIYFSYDVKMKEKGDIPEGYSVSREKKERFSLILESASTNQTSMYLCASSWAGAADTQYFGPGTRLTVL.

CDR3 coding DNA: TGTGCCAGCAGCATCGAACAGGGGAGGATGAGTACCGGGGAGCTGTTTTTT. It encodes CASSIEQGRMSTGELFF. The chain joins TRBV5-6 to TRBJ2-2; TRBD1 is a possible D gene (7 bases). This CDR3 has 17 amino acids. The germline CDR1 and CDR2 sequences are SGHDT and YYEEEE. The germline V and J ends were trimmed by 4 bases and 5 bases, with 21 bases remaining between them.

The V and J genes are TRBV20-1 and TRBJ2-7, with D possibly being TRBD1 (5 bases). The length of the CDR3 is 11 residues. The V gene lost 5 bases and the J gene lost 3 bases, with 8 bases spanning the gap. From germline, CDR1 is DFQATT and CDR2 SNEGSKA (reference sequence). Here the CDR3 reads CSAPTGYEQYF. The CDR3 DNA reads TGCAGTGCTCCTACAGGCTACGAGCAGTACTTC.

The rearrangement uses TRBV27 and TRBJ2-5; 9 bases are a match to TRBD1. The V gene end was trimmed by 5 bases and the J gene end by 5 bases; junction bases not matched to a gene: 6. Germline CDR1 reads MNHEY; CDR2 reads SMNVEV (reference sequence). The CDR3 is 14 amino acids. CDR3 in DNA: TGTGCCAGCAGTATAGGGGACAGGGTCGAGACCCAGTACTTC. Amino acids: CASSIGDRVETQYF.

Regarding this clone: Other DNA sequences in the same sample also yield this CDR3. This chain joins TRBV5-1 and TRBJ1-1; no firm D call. This CDR3 is built from 14 residues. The germline gives CDR1 SGHRS, CDR2 YFSETQ. V was shortened by 0 bases and J by 2 bases, with 8 bases between the two germline ends. The CDR3 DNA follows: TGCGCCAGCAGCTTGGCCCCGGGAAACACTGAAGCTTTCTTT. Translating it yields CASSLAPGNTEAFF.

V is TRBV28 and J is TRBJ2-7; TRBD2 matches 8 bases. With 6 bases clipped from V and 12 bases from J, the junction kept 13 bases outside the gene matches. The CDR3 sequence is 13 residues long. CDR1 MDHEN and CDR2 SYDVKM come from the germline V gene. CDR3 protein: CASSQQPGGVWYV. CDR3 DNA sequence: TGTGCCAGCAGCCAGCAGCCCGGGGGGGTGTGGTACGTC.

The chain recombines TRBV19 with TRBJ2-7, with TRBD2 as a possible D gene (6 bases). V lost 1 base and J 3 bases, leaving 7 bases between the germline ends. The CDR3 covers 13 residues. The germline V gene has CDR1 LNHDA and CDR2 SQIVND (reference sequence). This CDR3 is CASSIGRGYEQYF. CDR3 bases: TGTGCCAGTAGTATAGGGCGGGGCTACGAGCAGTACTTC.

The V and J genes are TRBV15 and TRBJ2-1; 9 bases align to TRBD2. This CDR3 spans 18 amino acids. CDR1 is LNHNV, CDR2 YYDKDF, per germline (reference sequence). V gave up 1 base and J gave up 2 bases; unmatched junction bases: 9. CDR3 DNA: TGTGCCACCAGCAGAGCGAGCGGGAGGACCACGACCTACAATGAGCAGTTCTTC. Its protein is CATSRASGRTTTYNEQFF.

V is TRBV5-1 and J is TRBJ2-1; D is unresolved. The CDR3 runs 15 residues. The germline V and J ends were trimmed by 1 base and 0 bases, with 8 bases remaining between them. Germline CDR1 is SGHRS and CDR2 is YFSETQ. CDR3 residues: CASSLLTSSYNEQFF. The CDR3 nucleotides are TGCGCCAGCAGCTTGCTTACAAGCTCCTACAATGAGCAGTTCTTC.

The genes are TRBV4-1 and TRBJ1-1; TRBD1 matches at 12 bases. The CDR3 has 16 residues. The germline CDR1 and CDR2 sequences are MGHRA and YSYEKL. The V and J ends lost 0 bases and 5 bases, in that order; junction bases with no gene match: 4. The CDR3 here is CASSQDSGQGATEAFF. CDR3 nucleotide sequence: TGCGCCAGCAGCCAAGATTCGGGACAGGGGGCAACTGAAGCTTTCTTT.

This chain connects TRBV6-4 to TRBJ2-6; TRBD1 agrees at 8 bases. Per the germline V gene, CDR1 is MRHNA and CDR2 is SNTAGT. V gave up 10 bases and J gave up 3 bases; unmatched junction bases: 23. This CDR3 spans 20 amino acids. The CDR3 region is CATFSNWDRTPPFGANVLTF. CDR3 bases: TGTGCCACCTTTTCTAACTGGGACAGGACACCGCCGTTTGGGGCCAACGTCCTGACTTTC.

The gene calls are TRBV10-1 and TRBJ2-5; D is perhaps TRBD2 (5 bases). The CDR3 length is 13 residues. V lost 7 bases and J 2 bases, leaving 11 bases between the germline ends. In germline, CDR1 is WNHNN, CDR2 SYGVQD (reference sequence). DNA of the CDR3: TGCGCCAGCACCTCCTCGGGGCAAGAGACCCAGTACTTC. Its translation: CASTSSGQETQYF.

As regards this clone: This same CDR3 is encoded by further DNA sequences in the sample. The rearrangement links TRBV5-1 to TRBJ2-7, with 7 bases matching TRBD1. The CDR3 is made up of 14 amino acids. V shed 4 bases and J 2 bases; nucleotides not matched to a gene: 6. Per germline, CDR1 SGHRS and CDR2 YFSETQ. The CDR3 DNA follows: TGCGCCAGCAGCCCCCGACAGGGAGCCTACGAGCAGTACTTC. The encoded protein is CASSPRQGAYEQYF.

The chain joins TRBV10-3 to TRBJ1-4; 7 nucleotides align to TRBD1. J gave up 7 bases and V 4 bases, and 6 bases lay outside the gene matches. Germline V gene data show CDR1 as ENHRY and CDR2 as SYGVKD. CDR3 length equals 14 residues. For the CDR3, the DNA is TGTGCCATCAGTGCGACAGGGTGGGGTGAAAAACTGTTTTTT. This encodes CAISATGWGEKLFF.

The genes are TRBV25-1 and TRBJ2-1, with 8 bases aligning to TRBD1. This CDR3 spans 15 amino acids. With 7 bases clipped from V and 3 bases from J, the junction kept 8 bases outside the gene matches. CDR1 is MGHDK, CDR2 SYGVNS, per germline. The CDR3 nucleotides are TGTGCCAGCACCCCGGACAGGGTGTTCTACAATGAGCAGTTCTTC. This encodes CASTPDRVFYNEQFF.

The chain has TRBV27 and TRBJ1-2, with TRBD1 identical over 7 bases. Germline V gene sequence: CDR1 MNHEY, CDR2 SMNVEV (reference sequence). J gave up 1 base and V 8 bases, and 13 bases lay outside the gene matches. This CDR3 has 16 amino acids. The CDR3 DNA is TGTGCCAGCTGGACCCTTCAGGCAGGGGGTAACTATGGCTACACCTTC. This encodes CASWTLQAGGNYGYTF.

The rearrangement joins TRBV27 to TRBJ2-6, with D possibly matching TRBD2 (5 bases). The CDR3 is 15 amino acids. The V end lost 6 bases, the J end lost 1 base, and 10 bases lay between the germline ends. The germline gives CDR1 MNHEY, CDR2 SMNVEV (reference sequence). Here the CDR3 reads CASRRGGSGANVLTF. CDR3 in DNA: TGTGCCAGCAGACGAGGAGGTTCTGGGGCCAACGTCCTGACTTTC.

The V and J genes are TRBV13 and TRBJ2-2, with a possible D match to TRBD1 (5 bases). Germline V gene lookup returns CDR1 PRHDT and CDR2 FYEKMQ (reference sequence). V dropped 4 bases and J dropped 5 bases, with 8 bases sitting between them. The CDR3 has 13 amino acids. CDR3 DNA: TGTGCCAGCAGCTCACAGGTGACCGGGGAGCTGTTTTTT. Amino acids: CASSSQVTGELFF.

CDR3 in DNA: TGTGCCAGCAGCTTAATTTTGGCTGCGGAGGGCTACACCTTC. It is translated as CASSLILAAEGYTF. The rearrangement links TRBV7-9 to TRBJ1-2; D is uncertain. In germline, CDR1 is SEHNR, CDR2 FQNEAQ (reference sequence). V was clipped by 2 bases and J by 8 bases, with 15 bases between them. The CDR3 runs to 14 residues.

This rearrangement joins TRBV5-8 to TRBJ1-2; tentatively, D is TRBD1 (6 bases). The CDR3 is 14 residues long. Deletions cut 4 bases from V and 5 bases from J, with 15 bases between. Germline V gene data show CDR1 as SGHTS and CDR2 as YDEGEE. For the CDR3, the DNA is TGTGCCAGCAGCCCTGGACAGTTTACGTATGGCTACACCTTC. It specifies CASSPGQFTYGYTF.